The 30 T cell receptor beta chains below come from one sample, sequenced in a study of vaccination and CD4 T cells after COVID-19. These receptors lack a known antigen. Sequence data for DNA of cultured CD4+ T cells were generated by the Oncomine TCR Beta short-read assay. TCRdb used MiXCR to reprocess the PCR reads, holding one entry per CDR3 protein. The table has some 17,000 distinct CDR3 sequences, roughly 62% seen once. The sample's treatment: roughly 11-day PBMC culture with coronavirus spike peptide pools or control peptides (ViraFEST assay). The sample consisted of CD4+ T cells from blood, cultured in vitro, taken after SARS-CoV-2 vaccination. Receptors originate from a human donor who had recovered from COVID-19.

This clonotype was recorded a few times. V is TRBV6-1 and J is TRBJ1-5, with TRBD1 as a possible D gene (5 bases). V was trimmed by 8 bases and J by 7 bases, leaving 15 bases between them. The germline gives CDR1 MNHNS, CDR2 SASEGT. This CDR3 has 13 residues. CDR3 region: CASVGGTAQPQHF. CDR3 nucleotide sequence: TGTGCCAGCGTGGGGGGGACGGCCCAGCCCCAGCATTTT.

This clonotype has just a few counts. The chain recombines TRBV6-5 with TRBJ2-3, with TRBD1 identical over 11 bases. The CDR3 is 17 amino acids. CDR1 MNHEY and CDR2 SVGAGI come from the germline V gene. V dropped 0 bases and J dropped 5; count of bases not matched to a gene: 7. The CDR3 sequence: CASSYSILGQGVDTQYF. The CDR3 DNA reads TGTGCCAGCAGTTACTCCATTCTGGGACAGGGGGTAGATACGCAGTATTTT.

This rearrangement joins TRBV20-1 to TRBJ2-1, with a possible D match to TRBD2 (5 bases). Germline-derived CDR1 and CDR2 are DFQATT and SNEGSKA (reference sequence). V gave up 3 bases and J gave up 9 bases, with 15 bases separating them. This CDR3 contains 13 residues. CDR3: CSASITAAGEQFF. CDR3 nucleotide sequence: TGCAGTGCTAGTATTACGGCTGCGGGTGAGCAGTTCTTC.

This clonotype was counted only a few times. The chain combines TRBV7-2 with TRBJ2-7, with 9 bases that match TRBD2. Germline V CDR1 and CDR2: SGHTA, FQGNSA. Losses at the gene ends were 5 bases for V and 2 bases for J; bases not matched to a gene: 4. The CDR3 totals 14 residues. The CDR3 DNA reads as TGTGCCAGCAGCGCCAGCGGGGGGCCCTACGAGCAGTACTTC. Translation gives CASSASGGPYEQYF.

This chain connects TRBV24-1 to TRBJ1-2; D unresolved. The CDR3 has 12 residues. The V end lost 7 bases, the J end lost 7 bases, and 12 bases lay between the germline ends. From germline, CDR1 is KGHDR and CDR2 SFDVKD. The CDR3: CATRDTLRGYTF. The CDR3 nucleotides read TGTGCCACCAGAGATACATTACGTGGCTACACCTTC.

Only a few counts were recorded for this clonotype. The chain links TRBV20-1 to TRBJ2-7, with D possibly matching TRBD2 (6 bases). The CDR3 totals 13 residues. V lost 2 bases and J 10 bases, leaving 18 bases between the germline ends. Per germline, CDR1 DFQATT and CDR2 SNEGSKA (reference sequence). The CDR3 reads CSARRRLDADQYF. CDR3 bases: TGCAGTGCTAGAAGAAGACTAGATGCCGATCAGTACTTC.

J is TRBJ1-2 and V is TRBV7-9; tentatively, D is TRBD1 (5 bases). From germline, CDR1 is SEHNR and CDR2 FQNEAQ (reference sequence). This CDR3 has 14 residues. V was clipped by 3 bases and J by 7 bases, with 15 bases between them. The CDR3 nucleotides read TGTGCCAGCAGCTTGATAGGGGAAATTGGTGGCTACACCTTC. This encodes CASSLIGEIGGYTF.

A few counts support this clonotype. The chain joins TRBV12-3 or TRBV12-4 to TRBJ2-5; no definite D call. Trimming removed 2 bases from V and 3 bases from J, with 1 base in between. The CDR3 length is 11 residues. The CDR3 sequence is CASSLKETQYF. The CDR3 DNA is TGTGCCAGCAGTTTAAAAGAGACCCAGTACTTC.

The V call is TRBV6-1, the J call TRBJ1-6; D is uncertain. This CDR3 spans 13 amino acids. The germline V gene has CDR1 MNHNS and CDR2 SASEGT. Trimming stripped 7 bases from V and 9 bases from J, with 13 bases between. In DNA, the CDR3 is TGTGCCAGCATTGGGCCCCTGGGTTCACCCCTCCACTTT. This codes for CASIGPLGSPLHF.

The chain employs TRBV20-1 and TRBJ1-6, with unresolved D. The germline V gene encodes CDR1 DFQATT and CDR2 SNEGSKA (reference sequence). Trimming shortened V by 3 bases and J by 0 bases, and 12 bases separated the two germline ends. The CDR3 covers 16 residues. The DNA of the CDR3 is TGCAGTGCTAGTATTTTCCAGAGCTCCTATAATTCACCCCTCCACTTT. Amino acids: CSASIFQSSYNSPLHF.

The CDR3, as DNA: TGTGCCAGCAGCCCTGCCCCGGGAGGCCAGCCCCAGCATTTT. Encoded protein: CASSPAPGGQPQHF. V gene TRBV21-1 combines with J gene TRBJ1-5; the table assigns TRBD1, which was not confirmed against the DNA. TRBV21-1 is labeled a pseudogene. This CDR3 is 14 amino acids long.

CDR3 amino acids: CASRHGGASAYGYTF. DNA of the CDR3: TGTGCCAGCCGTCATGGGGGGGCCTCGGCCTATGGCTACACCTTC. V is TRBV19 and J is TRBJ1-2, with a weak D call TRBD1 (6 bases). CDR3 length: 15 residues. The germline gives CDR1 LNHDA, CDR2 SQIVND (reference sequence). V lost 9 bases to trimming and J lost 4 bases, with 21 bases between them.

CDR3 DNA sequence: TGTGCCAGCAGCGCCCGTGAGGGGCCGTACTACGAGCAGTACTTC. As protein: CASSAREGPYYEQYF. The chain recombines TRBV6-1 with TRBJ2-7; D may match TRBD1 or TRBD2 (5 bases each). This CDR3 region has 15 residues. V dropped 6 bases and J dropped 3 bases, with 18 bases sitting between them. In germline, CDR1 is MNHNS, CDR2 SASEGT.

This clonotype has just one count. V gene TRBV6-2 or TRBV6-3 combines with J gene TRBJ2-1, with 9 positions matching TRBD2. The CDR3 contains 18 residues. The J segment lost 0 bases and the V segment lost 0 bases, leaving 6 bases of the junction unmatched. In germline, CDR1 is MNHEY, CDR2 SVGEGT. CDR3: CASSYSAGGVTSYNEQFF. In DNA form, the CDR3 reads TGTGCCAGCAGTTACTCGGCGGGAGGGGTTACCTCCTACAATGAGCAGTTCTTC.

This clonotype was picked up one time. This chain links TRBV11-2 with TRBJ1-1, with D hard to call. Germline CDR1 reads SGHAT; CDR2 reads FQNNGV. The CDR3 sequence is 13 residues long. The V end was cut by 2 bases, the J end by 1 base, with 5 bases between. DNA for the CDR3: TGTGCCAGCAGCTTAAGGACGAACACTGAAGCTTTCTTT. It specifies CASSLRTNTEAFF.

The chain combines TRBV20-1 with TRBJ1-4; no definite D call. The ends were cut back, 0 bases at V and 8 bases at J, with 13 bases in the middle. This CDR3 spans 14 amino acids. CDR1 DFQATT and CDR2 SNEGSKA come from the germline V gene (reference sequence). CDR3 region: CSAREAVIGEKLFF. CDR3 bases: TGCAGTGCTAGAGAGGCGGTGATCGGGGAAAAACTGTTTTTT.

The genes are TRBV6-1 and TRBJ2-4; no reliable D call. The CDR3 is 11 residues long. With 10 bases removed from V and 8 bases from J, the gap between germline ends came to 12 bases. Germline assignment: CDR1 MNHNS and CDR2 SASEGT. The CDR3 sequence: CATPDWYIQYF. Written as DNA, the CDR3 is TGTGCCACCCCAGACTGGTACATTCAGTACTTC.

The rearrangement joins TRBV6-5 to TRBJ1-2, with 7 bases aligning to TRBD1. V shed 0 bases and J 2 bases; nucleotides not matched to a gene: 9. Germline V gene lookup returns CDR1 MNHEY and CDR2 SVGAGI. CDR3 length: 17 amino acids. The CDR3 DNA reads TGTGCCAGCAGTTACTCTCTAACAGGGGATAGGAACTATGGCTACACCTTC. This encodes CASSYSLTGDRNYGYTF.

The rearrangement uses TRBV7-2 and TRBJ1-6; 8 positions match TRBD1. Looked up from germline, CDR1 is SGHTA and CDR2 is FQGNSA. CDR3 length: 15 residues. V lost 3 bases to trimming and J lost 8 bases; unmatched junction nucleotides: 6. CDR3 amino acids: CASSFTTGAYSPLHF. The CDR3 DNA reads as TGTGCCAGCAGCTTTACGACAGGGGCGTATTCACCCCTCCACTTT.

CDR3: CAWSAPLGGTEAFF. The CDR3 DNA follows: TGTGCCTGGAGTGCCCCCCTGGGGGGCACTGAAGCTTTCTTT. The chain links TRBV30 to TRBJ1-1; perhaps TRBD1 as D (5 bases). CDR1 and CDR2 from the germline V gene are GTSNPN and SVGIG (reference sequence). V gave up 1 base and J gave up 4 bases, with 13 bases separating them. The CDR3 contains 14 residues.

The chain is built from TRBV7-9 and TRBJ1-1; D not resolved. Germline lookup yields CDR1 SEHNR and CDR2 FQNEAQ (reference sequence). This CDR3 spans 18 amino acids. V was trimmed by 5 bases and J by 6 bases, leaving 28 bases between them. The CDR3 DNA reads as TGTGCCAGCAGCCTACGACCGGTCCTGAACTCCAAGAGCGCTGAAGCTTTCTTT. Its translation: CASSLRPVLNSKSAEAFF.

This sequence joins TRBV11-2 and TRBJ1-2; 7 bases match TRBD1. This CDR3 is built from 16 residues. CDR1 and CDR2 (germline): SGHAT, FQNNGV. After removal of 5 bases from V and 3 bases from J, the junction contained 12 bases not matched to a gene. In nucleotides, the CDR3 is TGTGCCAGCAGCCCCCCGACAGGGAGGGGGGACTATGGCTACACCTTC. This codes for CASSPPTGRGDYGYTF.

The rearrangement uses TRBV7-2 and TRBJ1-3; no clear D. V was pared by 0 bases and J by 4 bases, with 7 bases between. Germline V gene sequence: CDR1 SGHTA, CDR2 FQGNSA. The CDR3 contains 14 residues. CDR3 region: CASSLALAGNTIYF. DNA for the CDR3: TGTGCCAGCAGCTTAGCACTCGCAGGAAACACCATATATTTT.

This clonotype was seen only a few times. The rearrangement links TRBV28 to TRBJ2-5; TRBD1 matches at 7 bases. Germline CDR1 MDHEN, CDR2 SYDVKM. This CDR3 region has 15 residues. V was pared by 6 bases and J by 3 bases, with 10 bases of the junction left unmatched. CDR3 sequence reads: CASSDRQGGKETQYF. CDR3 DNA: TGTGCCAGCAGCGACAGACAGGGTGGAAAAGAGACCCAGTACTTC.

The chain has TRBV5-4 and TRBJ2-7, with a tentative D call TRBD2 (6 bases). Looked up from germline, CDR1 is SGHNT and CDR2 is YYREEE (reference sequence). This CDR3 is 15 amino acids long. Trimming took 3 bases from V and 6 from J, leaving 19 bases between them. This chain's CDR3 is CASSSGLRPSGEQYF. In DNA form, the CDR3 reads TGTGCCAGCAGCTCCGGACTAAGACCGAGCGGCGAGCAGTACTTC.

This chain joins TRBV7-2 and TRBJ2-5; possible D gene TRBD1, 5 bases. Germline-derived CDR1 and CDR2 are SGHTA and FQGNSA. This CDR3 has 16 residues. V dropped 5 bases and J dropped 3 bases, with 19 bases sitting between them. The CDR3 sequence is CASSPQPAGIKETQYF. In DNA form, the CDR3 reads TGTGCCAGCAGCCCCCAGCCTGCAGGGATTAAAGAGACCCAGTACTTC.

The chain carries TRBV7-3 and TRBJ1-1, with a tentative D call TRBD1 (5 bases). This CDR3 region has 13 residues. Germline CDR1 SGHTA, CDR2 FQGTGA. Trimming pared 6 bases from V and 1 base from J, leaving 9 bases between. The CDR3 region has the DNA TGTGCCAGCAGTCACACAGGGAACACTGAAGCTTTCTTT. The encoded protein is CASSHTGNTEAFF.

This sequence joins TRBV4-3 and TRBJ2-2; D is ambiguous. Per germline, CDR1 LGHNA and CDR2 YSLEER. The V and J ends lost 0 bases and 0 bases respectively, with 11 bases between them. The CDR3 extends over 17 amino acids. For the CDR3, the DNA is TGCGCCAGCAGCCAAGATTTATCACGGACGAACACCGGGGAGCTGTTTTTT. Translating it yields CASSQDLSRTNTGELFF.

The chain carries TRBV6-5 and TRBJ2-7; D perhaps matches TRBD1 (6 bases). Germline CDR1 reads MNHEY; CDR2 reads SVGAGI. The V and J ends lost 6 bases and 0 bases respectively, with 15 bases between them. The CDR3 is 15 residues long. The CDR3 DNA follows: TGTGCCAGCAGCTACGGACAGCTATACTCCTACGAGCAGTACTTC. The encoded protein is CASSYGQLYSYEQYF.

The CDR3 nucleotides read TGCAGCGTTGAGGGACAGGGGACGGGCTACACCTTC. Protein: CSVEGQGTGYTF. The chain has TRBV29-1 and TRBJ1-2; 10 bases line up with TRBD1. V lost 3 bases to trimming and J lost 8 bases; unmatched junction nucleotides: 3. The CDR3 is made up of 12 amino acids. CDR1 and CDR2 from the germline V gene are SQVTM and ANQGSEA. The full variable domain, in which reference TRBV29-1 and TRBJ1-2 provide the parts outside the CDR3, is SAVISQKPSRDICQRGTSLTIQCQVDSQVTMMFWYRQQPGQSLTLIATANQGSEATYESGFVIDKFPISRPNLTFSTLTVSNMSPEDSSIYLCSVEGQGTGYTFGSGTRLTVV.